A selection of T cell receptor beta chains follows, all from one sample in a study of cytomegalovirus exposure and HLA in healthy donors. Assay used: immunoSEQ multiplex PCR; TCRdb lists only in-frame clones, some missing. The profile shows roughly 120,000 clones, approximately 80% of them singletons. Sequencing input: PBMCs. The receptors here all came from a woman aged 18-29 years in good health and CMV-seronegative. Each CDR3 is given with its conserved first and last residue.

>TRBV5-1
CASSSSQGAMYEQYF
>TRBV2
CASSGRTGAGQPQHF
>TRBV6-5
CASSSTGTYEQYF
>TRBV18
CASSSDSSYEQYF
>TRBV9
CASSTFVGTGLDTQYF
>TRBV5-1
CASSLDPSGGTDTQYF
>TRBV11-2
CASSLNLGADGYTF
>TRBV5-1
CASSLTPGQGAATNEKLFF
>TRBV18
CASSPLLDRGTYEQYF
>TRBV6-4
CASSDPNTGELFF
>TRBV5-6
CASSRRTSGRTDTQYF
>TRBV6-6
CASRQGFGTEAFF
>TRBV10-3
CATRDRAEKLFF
>TRBV11-2
CASSRSVGGPANYGYTF
>TRBV4-1
CASSWTGGMNTEAFF
>TRBV18
CASSSKEGYTEAFF
>TRBV18
CASSLTLNTEAFF
>TRBV7-2
CASSPLRQGRSTEAFF
>TRBV6-1
CASSVTGSAYEQYF
>TRBV7-8
CASSLVRRETQYF
>TRBV7-9
CASSSYDRGEKLFF
>TRBV7-8
CASSRTESGYTF
>TRBV11-2
CASSLDRAGYGYTF
>TRBV13
CASSLGQGHMNTEAFF
>TRBV11-2
CASSRVGSGGPLQETQYF
>TRBV9
CASSVAVNQPQHF
>TRBV7-2
CASSPTSGGPYEQYF
>TRBV6-5
CASKPWRGRNEQFF
>TRBV5-1
CASRQQMGTSTDTQYF
>TRBV25-1
CASSDRQGISYNEQFF
>TRBV6-5
CASSPSRGGPGEQYF
>TRBV5-1
CASHPGSGAYNEQFF
>TRBV6-1
CASGREGYEQYF
>TRBV4-2
CASSYAGQAYYNEQFF
>TRBV4-1
CASSPQGSANYGYTF
>TRBV6-1
CASTLDRNTEAFF
>TRBV7-2
CASSYQQGADNEQFF
>TRBV27
CASRRTGAGYEQYF
>TRBV2
CASILDSNYGYTF
>TRBV19
CASTAGRRNTIYF
>TRBV4-2
CASSRKGLAGNEQYF
>TRBV19
CASSSPGQIYEQYF
>TRBV7-9
CASSTSSGGRETQYF
>TRBV27
CASSLSRAWDEQYF
>TRBV4-2
CASSHPYVGGVSQKLFF
>TRBV7-6
CASSLGGRYEQYF